The 26 T cell receptor beta chains presented below share a single source sample, sequenced in a study of regulatory T cells in long-lasting Graves disease. Building the TCR beta libraries relied on iRepertoire HTBI primers, and CDR3 regions underwent Arm-PCR. MiXCR was run by TCRdb on the multiplex PCR reads, yielding one entry per CDR3 protein. The data show approximately 440,000 distinct CDR3 sequences, 16% seen once. Time point in this sample: newly diagnosed GD, antithyroid drugs for less than 3 months. Generation of the TCR library employed RNA extracted from PBMCs. This same sample was also part of a study on T cells in Graves' hyperthyroidism and ophthalmopathy.

The sample was peripheral blood mononuclear cells (PBMCs), taken at new diagnosis, from a patient treated with antithyroid drugs. Receptors were obtained from a man aged 35 to 55 with Graves disease.

This clonotype was seen ten or more times. The chain combines TRBV28 with TRBJ1-6; 8 bases align to TRBD1. With V trimmed by 5 bases and J by 11 bases, 8 bases remained unmatched. The CDR3 has 14 residues. Per germline, CDR1 MDHEN and CDR2 SYDVKM. CDR3 nucleotides: TGTGCCAGCAGTCCGACAGGGGTGAGCCCACCCCTCCACTTT. It is translated as CASSPTGVSPPLHF.

This clonotype was counted a few times. This chain uses TRBV20-1 with TRBJ2-1; TRBD2 matches 8 bases. Germline CDR1 and CDR2: DFQATT and SNEGSKA (reference sequence). This CDR3 has 14 residues. With 1 base clipped from V and 9 bases from J, the junction kept 8 bases outside the gene matches. In nucleotides, the CDR3 is TGCAGTGCTAGAGGTTATCGGGCGGGAGGTGAGCAGTTCTTC. Translating it yields CSARGYRAGGEQFF.

This clonotype has more than one count but fewer than ten. The chain couples TRBV6-5 to TRBJ1-1; D gene ambiguous. The V gene lost 2 bases and the J gene lost 3 bases, with 7 bases spanning the gap. Per germline, CDR1 MNHEY and CDR2 SVGAGI. This CDR3 has 13 amino acids. The DNA of the CDR3 is TGTGCCAGCAGTTACGGACTATACACTGAAGCTTTCTTT. This gives the protein CASSYGLYTEAFF.

This chain uses TRBV28 with TRBJ1-3; 9 bases are a match to TRBD1. This CDR3 is 15 amino acids long. The germline gives CDR1 MDHEN, CDR2 SYDVKM. J gave up 0 bases and V 5 bases, and 2 bases lay outside the gene matches. As DNA, the CDR3 is TGTGCCAGCAGTCCGACAGGGGGCTCTGGAAACACCATATATTTT. Translating gives CASSPTGGSGNTIYF.

This clonotype was seen only a few times. The chain recombines TRBV11-2 with TRBJ2-3, with 8 positions matching TRBD2. Germline V gives CDR1 SGHAT, CDR2 FQNNGV. Germline trimming cut 6 bases from V and 3 bases from J; bases unmatched to any gene: 11. This CDR3 is 16 amino acids long. Here the CDR3 DNA reads TGTGCCAGCAGTGTAAGCGGGAGTGGCTGGACAGATACGCAGTATTTT. It specifies CASSVSGSGWTDTQYF.

The chain employs TRBV6-1 and TRBJ2-7; D is perhaps TRBD1 (7 bases). This CDR3 has 15 amino acids. The germline V and J ends were trimmed by 6 bases and 6 bases, with 21 bases remaining between them. Germline V gene lookup returns CDR1 MNHNS and CDR2 SASEGT. CDR3 in DNA: TGTGCCAGCAGCCATGGGCTGCGGCAGGGGGGCGAGCAGTACTTC. Amino acids: CASSHGLRQGGEQYF.

This clonotype occurred many times. The chain employs TRBV12-3 or TRBV12-4 and TRBJ2-7, with D tentatively TRBD2 (5 bases). CDR3 length equals 13 residues. The V end lost 6 bases, the J end lost 0 bases, and 9 bases lay between the germline ends. The DNA of the CDR3 is TGTGCCAGCAGGCGGGCTAACTCCTACGAGCAGTACTTC. This codes for CASRRANSYEQYF.

Turning to this clonotype: The germline gene is not matched at one end of the junction; a read error may be the cause. The V and J genes are TRBV7-7 and TRBJ2-4; 9 bases match TRBD1. Germline CDR1 is SSHAT and CDR2 is FNYEAQ (reference sequence). CDR3 length: 13 residues. CDR3 bases: TGTGCTAGCAGCCCCGACAGGGGGTCAATTCAGTACTTC. Its protein product is CASSPDRGSIQYF. The whole variable domain, filled in from reference TRBV7-7 and TRBJ2-4, reads GAGVSQSPRYKVTKRGQDVTLRCDPISSHATLYWYQQALGQGPEFLTYFNYEAQPDKSGLPSDRFSAERPEGSISTLTIQRTEQRDSAMYRCASSPDRGSIQYFGAGTRLSVL.

This clonotype was seen at least ten times. V and J are TRBV28 and TRBJ2-7; TRBD2 matches at 11 bases. This CDR3 is 19 amino acids long. Unmatched junction bases numbered 17, after V lost 6 bases and J lost 1 base. Germline CDR1 is MDHEN and CDR2 is SYDVKM. As DNA, the CDR3 is TGTGCCAGCAGACCGGGACGGAGAACTAGCGGGAGAGGTTCCTACGAGCAGTACTTC. Translation gives CASRPGRRTSGRGSYEQYF.

This chain joins TRBV19 and TRBJ2-1, with 14 bases lining up with TRBD2. The germline V gene has CDR1 LNHDA and CDR2 SQIVND (reference sequence). After removal of 5 bases from V and 3 bases from J, the junction contained 6 bases not matched to a gene. The CDR3 is 17 amino acids. Here the CDR3 DNA reads TGTGCCAGTAGTCTACGAGGGACTAGCGGGGGCTACAATGAGCAGTTCTTC. Its translation: CASSLRGTSGGYNEQFF.

This clonotype was detected ten times or more. The chain recombines TRBV2 with TRBJ2-2; TRBD1 matches 7 bases. The ends lost 1 base at V and 3 bases at J; junction bases unmatched: 5. The CDR3 spans 16 residues. Per the germline V gene, CDR1 is SNHLY and CDR2 is FYNNEI. The CDR3 loop is CASSEVRGLDTGELFF. CDR3 sequence (DNA): TGTGCCAGCAGTGAAGTGAGGGGGCTAGACACCGGGGAGCTGTTTTTT.

This clonotype was picked up many times. This chain joins TRBV3-1 and TRBJ2-1; D call uncertain. The CDR3 runs to 14 residues. Deletions cut 2 bases from V and 6 bases from J, with 11 bases between. Germline V lookup: CDR1 LGHDT, CDR2 YNNKEL (reference sequence). Written as DNA, the CDR3 is TGTGCCAGCAGCCAATTGGCATCCGGCAATGAGCAGTTCTTC. Protein: CASSQLASGNEQFF.

This clonotype has ten or more counts. A much larger clone lies one base from this, so it may be a read error. This chain links TRBV7-9 with TRBJ2-7; 9 bases line up with TRBD2. The germline CDR1 and CDR2 sequences are SEHNR and FQNEAQ (reference sequence). The CDR3 runs to 14 residues. V shed 6 bases and J 0 bases; nucleotides not matched to a gene: 3. The CDR3: CASSISGSSYEQYF. The DNA for the CDR3 is TGTGCCAGCAGTATTAGCGGGAGCTCCTACGAGCAGTACTTC.

This clonotype was counted many times. The chain is built from TRBV2 and TRBJ2-1; 7 bases map to TRBD2. CDR3 size: 16 residues. The trim removed 6 bases at V and 5 bases at J, leaving 13 bases unmatched. CDR1 and CDR2 (germline): SNHLY, FYNNEI. CDR3 region: CASSPRTRSKHNEQFF. The CDR3, as DNA: TGTGCCAGCAGCCCTCGGACTAGATCTAAGCACAATGAGCAGTTCTTC. Full variable domain (outside the CDR3, taken from reference TRBV2 and TRBJ2-1): EPEVTQTPSHQVTQMGQEVILRCVPISNHLYFYWYRQILGQKVEFLVSFYNNEISEKSEIFDDQFSVERPDGSNFTLKIRSTKLEDSAMYFCASSPRTRSKHNEQFFGPGTRLTVL.

This clonotype has a count of ten or more. The chain carries TRBV6-1 and TRBJ2-7, with 11 bases fitting TRBD2. The germline gives CDR1 MNHNS, CDR2 SASEGT. The CDR3 runs 13 residues. The trim removed 7 bases at V and 4 bases at J, leaving 3 bases unmatched. CDR3 region: CASKGLAVYEQYF. CDR3 nucleotides: TGTGCCAGCAAGGGACTAGCGGTATACGAGCAGTACTTC.

This clonotype was seen at least ten times. This sequence joins TRBV20-1 and TRBJ2-1, with TRBD1 matching 7 bases. The CDR3 sequence is 14 residues long. V gave up 0 bases and J gave up 6 bases; unmatched junction bases: 5. Germline loops: CDR1 DFQATT, CDR2 SNEGSKA (reference sequence). The CDR3: CSARDAGGFNEQFF. The CDR3 DNA reads as TGCAGTGCTAGAGATGCAGGGGGTTTCAATGAGCAGTTCTTC.

The chain has TRBV2 and TRBJ2-3; TRBD2 agrees at 13 bases. J was trimmed by 8 bases and V by 1 base; bases with no gene match: 0. CDR3 length: 14 residues. Germline-derived CDR1 and CDR2 are SNHLY and FYNNEI. CDR3 region: CASSEGLAGGTQYF. CDR3 coding DNA: TGTGCCAGCAGTGAAGGACTAGCGGGGGGTACGCAGTATTTT.

This clonotype was seen only a few times. The chain uses TRBV4-2 and TRBJ2-7; D might be TRBD1 or TRBD2, each matching 6 bases. V was clipped by 0 bases and J by 5 bases, with 17 bases between them. Germline CDR1 reads LGHNA; CDR2 reads YNFKEQ. CDR3 length equals 16 residues. CDR3 DNA sequence: TGTGCCAGCAGCCAAGAGGGGATCGGGGGCGGCAACGAGCAGTACTTC. Its protein is CASSQEGIGGGNEQYF.

In its sample, this clonotype was seen many times. The gene calls are TRBV7-8 and TRBJ2-3, with D unresolved. V lost 1 base and J 6 bases, leaving 11 bases between the germline ends. The CDR3 is made up of 14 amino acids. Germline CDR1 and CDR2: SGHVS and FQNEAQ. The CDR3 DNA reads TGTGCCAGCAGCTTAGTACCCAAGGTCGATACGCAGTATTTT. Its protein product is CASSLVPKVDTQYF.

The J gene is TRBJ2-5, the V gene TRBV2, with TRBD2 identical over 15 bases. The germline V gene encodes CDR1 SNHLY and CDR2 FYNNEI. CDR3 length: 16 residues. V was pared by 4 bases and J by 3 bases, with 3 bases of the junction left unmatched. CDR3 amino acids: CASSGTSGRAEETQYF. CDR3 nucleotide sequence: TGTGCCAGCAGTGGGACTAGCGGGAGGGCCGAAGAGACCCAGTACTTC.

This clonotype was picked up a small number of times. The chain joins TRBV5-4 to TRBJ2-5, with D possibly being TRBD2 (6 bases). This CDR3 is built from 14 residues. The germline V gene has CDR1 SGHNT and CDR2 YYREEE (reference sequence). With 7 bases removed from V and 3 bases from J, the gap between germline ends came to 16 bases. CDR3: CASSYGTLKETQYF. CDR3 bases: TGTGCCAGCTCCTATGGGACTCTCAAAGAGACCCAGTACTTC.

The gene calls are TRBV11-2 and TRBJ2-6; D call uncertain. The ends were cut back, 4 bases at V and 2 bases at J, with 6 bases in the middle. CDR3 length equals 14 residues. Germline V gene lookup returns CDR1 SGHAT and CDR2 FQNNGV. The CDR3 protein is CASSSITGANVLTF. Here the CDR3 DNA reads TGTGCCAGCAGCTCGATTACTGGGGCCAACGTCCTGACTTTC.

In its sample, this clonotype was seen many times. The gene calls are TRBV11-2 and TRBJ2-1, with 8 bases fitting TRBD2. CDR3 size: 16 residues. Trimming took 5 bases from V and 6 from J; bases not matched to a gene: 12. Germline CDR1 SGHAT, CDR2 FQNNGV. The CDR3 sequence is CASSALGGTRANEQFF. The CDR3, as DNA: TGTGCCAGCAGCGCTCTGGGCGGGACTAGAGCCAATGAGCAGTTCTTC.

The chain combines TRBV2 with TRBJ2-5; no definite D call. CDR1 is SNHLY and CDR2 is FYNNEI in the germline V gene. The V end lost 2 bases, the J end lost 6 bases, and 10 bases lay between the germline ends. This CDR3 spans 13 amino acids. CDR3: CASSERDSKTQYF. The CDR3 nucleotides read TGTGCCAGCAGTGAACGAGATAGCAAGACCCAGTACTTC.

The sample holds many counts of this clonotype. The CDR3 coding sequence is TGCGCCAGCAGCCCTCAGGGGGTCTCGACTAATGAAAAACTGTTTTTT. It translates to CASSPQGVSTNEKLFF. V and J are TRBV5-1 and TRBJ1-4; 7 bases are a match to TRBD1. Germline values: CDR1 SGHRS, CDR2 YFSETQ. J gave up 2 bases and V 4 bases, and 8 bases lay outside the gene matches. This CDR3 contains 16 residues. Full variable domain (missing parts from reference TRBV5-1 and TRBJ1-4): KAGVTQTPRYLIKTRGQQVTLSCSPISGHRSVSWYQQTPGQGLQFLFEYFSETQRNKGNFPGRFSGRQFSNSRSEMNVSTLELGDSALYLCASSPQGVSTNEKLFFGSGTQLSVL.

This clonotype was seen at least ten times. This rearrangement joins TRBV6-2 or TRBV6-3 to TRBJ2-2; D is perhaps TRBD2 (5 bases). Germline assignment: CDR1 MNHEY and CDR2 SVGEGT. V lost 2 bases to trimming and J lost 6 bases, with 13 bases between them. The CDR3 is 15 amino acids. The CDR3 nucleotides are TGTGCCAGCAGTTACGGGCTAGCAGTTTCCGGGGAGCTGTTTTTT. This codes for CASSYGLAVSGELFF.